The present T cell receptor beta chain was sequenced within a study of T cells in Graves' hyperthyroidism and ophthalmopathy. TCR beta CDR3 regions were amplified from RNA transcripts. The HTBI set primed first-round TCR CDR3 RT-PCR. TCRdb called the multiplex PCR reads again in MiXCR, with one record for every CDR3 protein. The repertoire holds over 500,000 distinct CDR3 sequences, with roughly 15% as singletons. The table lists this clonotype with a few counts. Its antigen is as yet unknown. Uncontrolled infection, other autoimmune disease, pregnancy or lactation barred patients from enrollment. Clinical symptoms, serum thyroxine and TRAb, thyroid ultrasound and orbital computed tomography were used for the diagnoses. V was pared by 1 base and J by 4 bases, with 11 bases between. The CDR3 sequence is 15 residues long. CDR1 and CDR2 from the germline V gene are LNHDA and SQIVND (reference sequence).

The study, taken as a whole, reports: Within blood appeared most thyroid clonotypes that had expanded above 0.001.

The source of this sequence is a woman under 30 with Graves' ophthalmopathy. The sequencing sample was made of blood. The rearrangement links TRBV19 to TRBJ1-5; unclear D gene. CDR3 region: CASSIGWRGNQPQHF. The CDR3 DNA reads as TGTGCCAGTAGTATAGGTTGGCGAGGTAATCAGCCCCAGCATTTT.